The 18 T cell receptor beta chains below all came from one sample that was sequenced in a study of blood T cell repertoires in COVID-19 (dated by TCRdb to between 2020 and 2021). The method behind the library was the immunoSEQ multiplex PCR assay. The source is immuneACCESS, and TCRdb retained only in-frame sequences with V and J called. Part of the clones is not carried over; for the studies checked, unresolved V genes explain less than half of this, and the remainder is unexplained. The sample includes 39,000 or so clones, with about 88% observed a single time. The ten largest clones take up more than 5% of the sample. The sequencing sample was made of peripheral blood. These receptors originate from a human donor in a cohort sampled during active COVID-19.

The chain has TRBV10-3 and TRBJ1-6; possible D gene TRBD1, 5 bases. This CDR3 contains 14 residues. The V gene lost 6 bases and the J gene lost 10 bases, with 16 bases spanning the gap. Germline assignment: CDR1 ENHRY and CDR2 SYGVKD. The CDR3 DNA is TGTGCCATCAGGCCAGCGGGGGAAAACTCACCCCTCCACTTT. Translation gives CAIRPAGENSPLHF.

The gene calls are TRBV27 and TRBJ2-2; D is perhaps TRBD1 (6 bases). Germline V gives CDR1 MNHEY, CDR2 SMNVEV (reference sequence). CDR3 length equals 17 residues. V was shortened by 6 bases and J by 3 bases, with 20 bases between the two germline ends. The CDR3 spells CASSHTKGQIYTGELFF. CDR3 nucleotide sequence: TGTGCCAGCAGCCATACTAAAGGACAGATCTACACCGGGGAGCTGTTTTTT.

This sequence joins TRBV5-4 and TRBJ1-1; D unclear. V was pared by 4 bases and J by 4 bases, with 14 bases between. The CDR3 runs to 14 residues. Germline CDR1 and CDR2: SGHNT and YYREEE (reference sequence). The CDR3 here is CASSLGGVGTEAFF. CDR3 nucleotides: TGTGCCAGCAGCCTCGGCGGGGTGGGCACTGAAGCTTTCTTT.

This CDR3 reads CASSLVENSYEQYF. CDR3 DNA sequence: TGCGCCAGCAGCTTGGTTGAGAACTCCTACGAGCAGTACTTC. The chain couples TRBV5-1 to TRBJ2-7, with D unclear. Germline values: CDR1 SGHRS, CDR2 YFSETQ. Deletions cut 0 bases from V and 0 bases from J, with 7 bases between. CDR3 size: 14 residues.

V gene TRBV5-6 combines with J gene TRBJ1-2; 7 bases match TRBD1. J lost 6 bases, V lost 2 bases, and 7 bases had no gene match. CDR1 SGHDT and CDR2 YYEEEE come from the germline V gene. This CDR3 has 14 amino acids. The CDR3 is CASSLEGGVNGYTF. The CDR3 nucleotides are TGTGCCAGCAGCTTAGAAGGGGGCGTGAATGGCTACACCTTC.

In nucleotides, the CDR3 is TGTGCCAGCGGCTCTAGTGGCGCAGATACGCAGTATTTT. Its translation is CASGSSGADTQYF. The genes are TRBV11-2 and TRBJ2-3; no definite D call. Germline lookup yields CDR1 SGHAT and CDR2 FQNNGV. The CDR3 consists of 13 residues. V was cut by 8 bases and J by 4 bases, with 13 bases left in between.

This clone was seen a few times. The CDR3 region is CASSMYSHAGGTEAFF. CDR3 DNA: TGTGCCAGTAGTATGTATAGTCACGCTGGGGGGACTGAAGCTTTCTTT. The rearrangement uses TRBV19 and TRBJ1-1; weak D call: TRBD1 (5 bases). Germline V gene sequence: CDR1 LNHDA, CDR2 SQIVND (reference sequence). Trimming stripped 3 bases from V and 5 bases from J, with 19 bases between. The length of the CDR3 is 16 residues. The full variable domain, its missing parts supplied by reference TRBV19 and TRBJ1-1, is DGGITQSPKYLFRKEGQNVTLSCEQNLNHDAMYWYRQDPGQGLRLIYYSQIVNDFQKGDIAEGYSVSREKKESFPLTVTSAQKNPTAFYLCASSMYSHAGGTEAFFGQGTRLTVV.

V is TRBV18 and J is TRBJ1-2; D possibly corresponds to TRBD1 (6 bases). The germline V gene has CDR1 KGHSH and CDR2 LQKENI. The CDR3 loop spans 16 amino acids. The ends were cut back, 3 bases at V and 5 bases at J, with 19 bases in the middle. The CDR3 spells CASSPISGTRGYGYTF. The CDR3 nucleotides read TGTGCCAGCTCACCCATATCCGGGACAAGGGGTTATGGCTACACCTTC. Looking up the rest from reference TRBV18 and TRBJ1-2 gives the full variable domain: NAGVMQNPRHLVRRRGQEARLRCSPMKGHSHVYWYRQLPEEGLKFMVYLQKENIIDESGMPKERFSAEFPKEGPSILRIQQVVRGDSAAYFCASSPISGTRGYGYTFGSGTRLTVV.

This clone was detected a few times. The chain has TRBV27 and TRBJ2-3, with a possible D match to TRBD2 (5 bases). CDR1 is MNHEY and CDR2 is SMNVEV in the germline V gene (reference sequence). V was clipped by 4 bases and J by 6 bases, with 23 bases between them. This CDR3 is built from 17 residues. The CDR3 loop reads CASSSLTRLDGLDTQYF. The CDR3, as DNA: TGTGCCAGCAGTTCCCTCACTAGACTTGACGGGTTGGATACGCAGTATTTT.

This chain uses TRBV7-2 with TRBJ2-5, with 15 bases identical to TRBD2. Looked up from germline, CDR1 is SGHTA and CDR2 is FQGNSA. The J segment lost 5 bases and the V segment lost 5 bases, leaving 9 bases of the junction unmatched. CDR3 size: 17 residues. The DNA of the CDR3 is TGTGCCAGCAGCCTTTTTGGGACTAGCGGGGGGCTGGAGACCCAGTACTTC. Its protein product is CASSLFGTSGGLETQYF.

The chain employs TRBV5-1 and TRBJ2-1; TRBD2 matches 10 bases. Germline-derived CDR1 and CDR2 are SGHRS and YFSETQ. CDR3 length: 15 amino acids. Trimming cost V 0 bases and J 8 bases; bases outside gene matches: 5. As DNA, the CDR3 is TGCGCCAGCAGCTTGGGGAGCGGGGGGGCTTATGAGCAGTTCTTC. Translated: CASSLGSGGAYEQFF.

This clone was counted once. The sample has other DNA sequences that encode this CDR3 too. J is TRBJ1-1 and V is TRBV18; D is unclear. The germline V gene encodes CDR1 KGHSH and CDR2 LQKENI. Deletions cut 6 bases from V and 5 bases from J, with 13 bases between. The CDR3 runs to 13 residues. Here the CDR3 reads CASSGGGRTEAFF. The CDR3 region has the DNA TGTGCCAGCTCGGGAGGTGGTCGAACTGAAGCTTTCTTT.

The V call is TRBV5-4, the J call TRBJ1-3, with TRBD1 as a possible D gene (5 bases). The CDR3 length is 16 residues. Trimming took 2 bases from V and 0 from J, leaving 12 bases between them. Germline CDR1 and CDR2: SGHNT and YYREEE (reference sequence). The CDR3 bases are TGTGCCAGCAGCTTTGGTGACAGTTACTCTGGAAACACCATATATTTT. Amino acids: CASSFGDSYSGNTIYF.

The chain links TRBV9 to TRBJ2-5, with 8 bases matching TRBD2. J was trimmed by 4 bases and V by 0 bases; bases with no gene match: 8. This CDR3 comprises 16 residues. In germline, CDR1 is SGDLS, CDR2 YYNGEE. In DNA, the CDR3 is TGTGCCAGCAGCGTAGATAACGGGGGGGCACGAGAGACCCAGTACTTC. It is translated as CASSVDNGGARETQYF.

The chain has TRBV5-4 and TRBJ2-7; the D gene is possibly TRBD1 (5 bases). CDR1 SGHNT and CDR2 YYREEE come from the germline V gene (reference sequence). The CDR3 consists of 15 residues. Trimming stripped 2 bases from V and 2 bases from J, with 14 bases between. This CDR3 reads CASSFSGAVPYEQYF. CDR3 DNA sequence: TGTGCCAGCAGCTTTAGTGGGGCCGTCCCCTACGAGCAGTACTTC.

This chain connects TRBV3-1 (or the pseudogene TRBV3-2) to TRBJ1-2, with D unresolved. The V gene lost 0 bases and the J gene lost 3 bases, with 8 bases spanning the gap. Per germline, CDR1 LGHDT and CDR2 YNNKEL (reference sequence). This CDR3 region has 14 residues. The CDR3 loop reads CASSQDRGYYGYTF. DNA for the CDR3: TGTGCCAGCAGCCAAGATCGAGGATACTATGGCTACACCTTC.

V and J are TRBV24-1 and TRBJ1-1; TRBD1 matches 9 bases. V shed 4 bases, J shed 8 bases, and the junction held 1 base outside the gene matches. The CDR3 has 12 residues. Germline V gene lookup returns CDR1 KGHDR and CDR2 SFDVKD. This CDR3 is CATSEGTGEAFF. CDR3 sequence (DNA): TGTGCCACCAGTGAAGGGACAGGGGAAGCTTTCTTT.

The rearrangement uses TRBV11-2 and TRBJ1-1; 9 bases align to TRBD1. This CDR3 has 14 amino acids. Germline values: CDR1 SGHAT, CDR2 FQNNGV. V lost 4 bases, J lost 6 bases, and 6 bases stayed unmatched. CDR3 sequence: CASSSKQGAPEAFF. CDR3 nucleotide sequence: TGTGCCAGCAGCTCTAAACAGGGGGCCCCTGAAGCTTTCTTT.